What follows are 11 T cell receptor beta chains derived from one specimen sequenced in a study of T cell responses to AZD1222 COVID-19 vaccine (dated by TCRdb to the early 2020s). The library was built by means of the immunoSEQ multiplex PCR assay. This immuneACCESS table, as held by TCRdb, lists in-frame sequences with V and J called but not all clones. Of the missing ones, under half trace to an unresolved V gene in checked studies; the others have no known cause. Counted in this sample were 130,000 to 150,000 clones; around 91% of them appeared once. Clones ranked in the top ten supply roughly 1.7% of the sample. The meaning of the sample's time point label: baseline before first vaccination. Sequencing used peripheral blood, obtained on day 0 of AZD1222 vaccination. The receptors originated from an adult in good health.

The CDR3 sequence: CASSETRGRGNTIYF. In DNA form, the CDR3 reads TGCGCCAGCAGCGAGACCAGGGGGCGAGGAAACACCATATATTTT. V and J are TRBV5-1 and TRBJ1-3; 8 bases line up with TRBD1. Germline trimming cut 4 bases from V and 4 bases from J; bases unmatched to any gene: 7. This CDR3 is built from 15 residues. Per the germline V gene, CDR1 is SGHRS and CDR2 is YFSETQ. The variable domain in full, completed from reference TRBV5-1 and TRBJ1-3, reads KAGVTQTPRYLIKTRGQQVTLSCSPISGHRSVSWYQQTPGQGLQFLFEYFSETQRNKGNFPGRFSGRQFSNSRSEMNVSTLELGDSALYLCASSETRGRGNTIYFGEGSWLTVV.

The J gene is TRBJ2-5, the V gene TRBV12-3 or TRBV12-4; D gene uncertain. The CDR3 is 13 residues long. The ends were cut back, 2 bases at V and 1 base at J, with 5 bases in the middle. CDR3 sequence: CASSLLFQETQYF. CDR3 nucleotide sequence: TGTGCCAGCAGTTTACTGTTCCAAGAGACCCAGTACTTC.

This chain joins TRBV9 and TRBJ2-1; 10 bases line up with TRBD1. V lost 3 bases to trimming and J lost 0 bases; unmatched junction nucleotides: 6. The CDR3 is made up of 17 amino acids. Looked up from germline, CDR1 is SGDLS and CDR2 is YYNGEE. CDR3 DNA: TGTGCCAGCAGCGCCTCCGGGACAGGGGTCTCCTACAATGAGCAGTTCTTC. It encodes CASSASGTGVSYNEQFF.

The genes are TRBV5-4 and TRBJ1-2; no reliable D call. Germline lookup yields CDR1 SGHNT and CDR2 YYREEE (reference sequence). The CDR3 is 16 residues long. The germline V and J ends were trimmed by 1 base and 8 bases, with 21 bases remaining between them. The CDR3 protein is CASSLLQAGNVGGYTF. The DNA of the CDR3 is TGTGCCAGCAGCTTGTTGCAGGCCGGGAATGTGGGGGGCTACACCTTC.

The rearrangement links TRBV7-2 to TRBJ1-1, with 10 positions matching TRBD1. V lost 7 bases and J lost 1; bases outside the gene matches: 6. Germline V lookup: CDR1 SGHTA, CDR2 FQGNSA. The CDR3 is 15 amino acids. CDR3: CASKQDRGKNTEAFF. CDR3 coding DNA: TGTGCCAGCAAACAGGACAGGGGGAAGAACACTGAAGCTTTCTTT.

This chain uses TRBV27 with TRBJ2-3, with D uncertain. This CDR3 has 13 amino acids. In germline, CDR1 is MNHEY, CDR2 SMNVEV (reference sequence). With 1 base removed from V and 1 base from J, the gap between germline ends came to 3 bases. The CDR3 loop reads CASSLWGTDTQYF. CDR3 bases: TGTGCCAGCAGTTTATGGGGCACAGATACGCAGTATTTT.

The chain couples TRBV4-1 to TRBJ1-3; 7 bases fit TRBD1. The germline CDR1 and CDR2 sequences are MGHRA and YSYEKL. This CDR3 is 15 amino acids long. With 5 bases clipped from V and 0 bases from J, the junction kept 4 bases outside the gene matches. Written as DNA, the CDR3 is TGCGCCAGCAGCAAGCAGGGGGGCTCTGGAAACACCATATATTTT. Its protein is CASSKQGGSGNTIYF.

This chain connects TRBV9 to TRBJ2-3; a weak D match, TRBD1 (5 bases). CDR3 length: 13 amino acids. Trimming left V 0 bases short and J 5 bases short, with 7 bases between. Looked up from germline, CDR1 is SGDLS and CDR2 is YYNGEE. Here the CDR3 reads CASSVEGRDTQYF. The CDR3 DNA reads TGTGCCAGCAGCGTAGAGGGGCGAGATACGCAGTATTTT.

This chain's CDR3 is CASSLSGRGYTF. The CDR3 DNA is TGTGCCAGCAGCTTGTCAGGGCGAGGCTACACCTTC. J is TRBJ1-2 and V is TRBV5-4; TRBD1 might be the D (5 bases). Germline V CDR1 and CDR2: SGHNT, YYREEE (reference sequence). The CDR3 loop spans 12 amino acids. The ends were cut back, 1 base at V and 8 bases at J, with 9 bases in the middle. Complete variable domain (other parts from reference TRBV5-4 and TRBJ1-2): ETGVTQSPTHLIKTRGQQVTLRCSSQSGHNTVSWYQQALGQGPQFIFQYYREEENGRGNFPPRFSGLQFPNYSSELNVNALELDDSALYLCASSLSGRGYTFGSGTRLTVV.

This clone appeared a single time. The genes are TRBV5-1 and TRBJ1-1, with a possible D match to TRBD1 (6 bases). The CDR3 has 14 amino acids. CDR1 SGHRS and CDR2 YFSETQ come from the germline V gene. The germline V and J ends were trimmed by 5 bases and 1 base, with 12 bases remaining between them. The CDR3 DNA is TGCGCCAGCAGACATCGGACAGAGAACACTGAAGCTTTCTTT. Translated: CASRHRTENTEAFF.

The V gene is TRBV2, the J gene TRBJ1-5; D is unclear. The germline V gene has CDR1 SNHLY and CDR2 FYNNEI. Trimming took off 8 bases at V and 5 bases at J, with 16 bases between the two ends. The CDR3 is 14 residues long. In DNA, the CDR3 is TGTGCCAGCGACGGACGGGAAGGGCATCAGCCCCAGCATTTT. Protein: CASDGREGHQPQHF.